One TCR beta chain is described in this entry. In germline, CDR1 is SGHDT, CDR2 YYEEEE. The CDR3 consists of 13 residues. V lost 0 bases and J 7 bases, leaving 7 bases between the germline ends. This sample was included in a study of blood T cell repertoires in COVID-19. In the original processing: Using reference gene primer amplification, nucleated cell counts were estimated. The method was immunoSEQ multiplex PCR; TCRdb's version includes in-frame clones alone and lacks a portion of them. The D gene and trimming were derived from the DNA, and the V and J assignments and clone size from that table. The table includes under 350,000 clones, more than 85% detected once.

The receptor's source is a middle-aged man with acute or convalescent COVID-19. The sample taken for sequencing was peripheral blood. The chain is built from TRBV5-6 and TRBJ2-2; TRBD1 might be the D (5 bases). The CDR3 DNA follows: TGTGCCAGCAGCTTGGGACAGTTCGGGGAGCTGTTTTTT. It is translated as CASSLGQFGELFF.